This T cell receptor beta chain was captured in a study of CD8 T cells in Susac syndrome. Random hexamers were used to reverse transcribe 0.5 to 1 ug of RNA. immunoSEQ multiplex PCR amplified TCR beta CDR3 across 54 Vbeta, 13 Jbeta. TCRdb itself ran the immunoSEQ multiplex PCR reads through MiXCR, one entry per CDR3 protein. Here the sample spans around 190,000 distinct CDR3 sequences, 85% to 95% being singletons. Sequencing of TCR beta was undertaken in CD8+ and CD4+ T cells derived from blood. Healthy donors formed controls matched for age and sex. TEMRA cells were FACS-enriched, with CD8+ and CD4+ T cells isolated negatively. Germline V gene sequence: CDR1 SGHRS, CDR2 YFSETQ. The V and J ends lost 5 bases and 2 bases, in that order; junction bases with no gene match: 4. This CDR3 has 15 residues.

This rearrangement joins TRBV5-1 to TRBJ2-3, with TRBD2 matching over 11 bases. Sequenced material: CD4+ T cells from PBMCs. The sequence was obtained from a human donor in good health. CDR3 in amino acids: CASRGTSGPTDTQYF. As DNA, the CDR3 is TGCGCCAGCAGGGGGACTAGCGGACCCACAGATACGCAGTATTTT.